This T cell receptor (beta chain) was retrieved from a study of blood T cell repertoires in COVID-19 (dated by TCRdb to 2020 to 2022). Broadly, across the study: The collaborator samples originated in the United States, Italy and Spain and spanned the acute and convalescent phases of COVID-19. The material from the prospective study consisted of cDNA or gDNA derived from T cells, B-cell-depleted T cells, or PBMCs. The dataset comprised deeply sampled blood TCRbeta repertoires from subjects exposed to, actively infected with, or recovered from COVID-19. A freely available public database, intended as a resource for researchers studying the immune response to SARS-CoV-2, is where the repertoires were released. The samples were drawn from the first 160 participants of the ongoing ImmuneRACE study and from 950 to 1,500 subjects provided by 6 global collaborators. Sample metadata almost always included a de-identified subject ID, COVID-19 status, age in years and sex. HLA class I and class II types, where available, came from metadata supplied by the sample provider rather than from assay-based typing. The investigation overall reported the following: The amount of clinical and demographic metadata varied by source and participant and was provided uncurated.

The CDR3 goes from the cysteine to the phenylalanine over 14 residues. Only the CDR3 part of the read is kept: 42 bases, read in frame from the first base. Trimming accounts for 4 bases at V and 3 bases at J, while the number of junction bases matched to no gene is 4. In the germline V gene, CDR1 corresponds to SGHRS and CDR2 to YFSETQ. In Seattle, one collaborating source enrolled patients while the infection was active and tracked those patients longitudinally over the course of disease. Whole blood was collected in K2EDTA tubes by collaborating institutions according to the institutions' own protocols. Collaborator samples were shipped for TCRbeta analysis as frozen whole blood, isolated PBMCs, or DNA extracted from either sample type. TCRbeta CDR3 regions were amplified from genomic DNA using the immunoSEQ Assay, a bias-controlled multiplex PCR. The original pipeline was this. Within the assay, amplification of reference gene primers was used to estimate how many nucleated cells each sample contained. Sequence reads were collapsed and filtered to measure the absolute abundance of every unique TCRbeta CDR3 rearrangement. For each sample, productive Simpson clonality was calculated by taking the square root of Simpson's diversity index across productive rearrangements. Imported from immuneACCESS, the table was reduced by TCRdb to in-frame sequences with V and J called. These copies leave out some clones; in studies compared against another copy, an unresolved V gene accounts for under half, and the cause of the remainder is not known. That table gives V, J and clone size, and the DNA gave D and trimming. The sample profile shows about 530,000 clones; about 88% of them were found once. The top ten clonotypes cover roughly 8% of the sample.

Of note for this clone: Its antigen is currently not known. No qualities accompany the bases; no much larger clone lies one base away. This sample also contains other DNA sequences that code for the same CDR3.

The rearrangement combines TRBV5-1 with TRBJ2-3, with 8 bases matching TRBD1. This TCR was sampled from a woman aged 45-59 years with COVID-19, enrolled during active disease. The specimen was peripheral blood. The CDR3 loop reads CASSPRQGTDTQYF. The nucleotide sequence reads as follows: TGCGCCAGCAGCCCTCGACAGGGGACAGATACGCAGTATTTT. Full variable domain (CDR3 extended with the reference TRBV5-1 and TRBJ2-3 proteins): KAGVTQTPRYLIKTRGQQVTLSCSPISGHRSVSWYQQTPGQGLQFLFEYFSETQRNKGNFPGRFSGRQFSNSRSEMNVSTLELGDSALYLCASSPRQGTDTQYFGPGTRLTVL.